This TCR beta chain was profiled in a study of T cells in Graves' hyperthyroidism and ophthalmopathy. It was RNA transcripts that yielded the amplified TCR beta CDR3 regions. First-round RT-PCR targeting the TCR CDR3 was performed with the HTBI primer set. TCRdb re-called the multiplex PCR reads with MiXCR, one entry per CDR3 protein. The sample holds roughly 290,000 distinct CDR3 sequences; about 14% are singletons and the top ten take 6% to 8%. The study based diagnoses on clinical symptoms, serum thyroxine and TRAb, thyroid ultrasound and orbital computed tomography. The PBMCs studied were ones that came from 10 ml fresh peripheral blood. Regarding the study as a whole: Stable hyperthyroidism was separated from ophthalmopathy by a model based on 13 V-J features. Blood shared most expanded thyroid clonotypes above 0.001.

The CDR3 runs to 18 residues. J gave up 3 bases and V 2 bases, and 12 bases lay outside the gene matches. Germline CDR1 reads SGHKS; CDR2 reads YYEKEE (reference sequence). Worth noting for this clonotype: The antigen is unknown.

The TCR originated in a woman under 40 with Graves' hyperthyroidism that later progressed to Graves' ophthalmopathy. Sequencing input: blood. The gene calls are TRBV5-5 and TRBJ1-5, with 9 nucleotides matching TRBD1. CDR3 in amino acids: CASSFRDRVLLDNQPQHF. CDR3 in DNA: TGTGCCAGCAGCTTCCGGGACAGGGTATTGCTAGACAATCAGCCCCAGCATTTT.